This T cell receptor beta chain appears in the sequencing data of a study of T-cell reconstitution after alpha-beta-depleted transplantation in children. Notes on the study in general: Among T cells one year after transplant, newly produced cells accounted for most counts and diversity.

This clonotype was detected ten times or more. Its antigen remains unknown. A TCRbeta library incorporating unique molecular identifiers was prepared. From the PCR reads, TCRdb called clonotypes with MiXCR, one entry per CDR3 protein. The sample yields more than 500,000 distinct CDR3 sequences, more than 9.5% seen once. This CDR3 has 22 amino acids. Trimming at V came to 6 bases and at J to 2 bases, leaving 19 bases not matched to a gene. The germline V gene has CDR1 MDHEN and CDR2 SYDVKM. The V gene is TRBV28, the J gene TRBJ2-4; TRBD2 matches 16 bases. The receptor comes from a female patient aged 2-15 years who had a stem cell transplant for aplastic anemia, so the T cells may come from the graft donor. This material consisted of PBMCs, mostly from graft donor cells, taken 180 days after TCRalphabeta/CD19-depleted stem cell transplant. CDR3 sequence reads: CASSLAPPTEGLAGGPKNIQYF. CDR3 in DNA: TGTGCCAGCAGCCTCGCCCCGCCGACGGAGGGACTAGCGGGAGGGCCCAAAAACATTCAGTACTTC.